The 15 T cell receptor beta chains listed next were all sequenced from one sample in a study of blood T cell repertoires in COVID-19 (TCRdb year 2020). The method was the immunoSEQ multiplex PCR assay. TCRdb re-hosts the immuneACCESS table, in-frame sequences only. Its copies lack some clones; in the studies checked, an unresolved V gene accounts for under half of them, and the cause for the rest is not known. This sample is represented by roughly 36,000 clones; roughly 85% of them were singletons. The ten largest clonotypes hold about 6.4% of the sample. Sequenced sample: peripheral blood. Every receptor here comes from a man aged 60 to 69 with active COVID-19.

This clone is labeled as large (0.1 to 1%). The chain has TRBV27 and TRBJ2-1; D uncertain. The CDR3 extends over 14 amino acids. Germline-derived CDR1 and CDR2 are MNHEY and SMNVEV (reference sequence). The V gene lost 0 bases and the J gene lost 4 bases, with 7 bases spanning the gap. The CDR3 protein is CASSLSDKYNEQFF. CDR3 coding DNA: TGTGCCAGCAGTTTATCCGACAAATACAATGAGCAGTTCTTC.

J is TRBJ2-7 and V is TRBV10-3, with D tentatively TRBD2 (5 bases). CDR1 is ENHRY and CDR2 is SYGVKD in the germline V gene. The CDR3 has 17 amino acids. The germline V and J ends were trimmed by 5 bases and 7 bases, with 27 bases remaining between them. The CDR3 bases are TGTGCCATCAGTCCTTTCGGGGTAGGGCAGGCCTCGTGGGAGCAGTACTTC. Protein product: CAISPFGVGQASWEQYF.

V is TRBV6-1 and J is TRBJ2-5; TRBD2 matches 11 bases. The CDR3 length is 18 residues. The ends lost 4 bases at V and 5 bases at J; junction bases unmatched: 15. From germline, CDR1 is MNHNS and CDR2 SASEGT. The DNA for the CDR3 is TGTGCCAGCAGTGGCGGGACTAGCGGTTCCCCACGAGGGGAGACCCAGTACTTC. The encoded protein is CASSGGTSGSPRGETQYF.

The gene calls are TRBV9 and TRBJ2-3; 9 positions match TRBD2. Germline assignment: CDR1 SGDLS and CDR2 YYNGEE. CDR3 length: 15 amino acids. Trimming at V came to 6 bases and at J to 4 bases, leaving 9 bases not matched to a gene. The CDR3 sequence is CASTMFSGGPDTQYF. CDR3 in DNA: TGTGCCAGCACCATGTTTAGCGGGGGCCCAGATACGCAGTATTTT.

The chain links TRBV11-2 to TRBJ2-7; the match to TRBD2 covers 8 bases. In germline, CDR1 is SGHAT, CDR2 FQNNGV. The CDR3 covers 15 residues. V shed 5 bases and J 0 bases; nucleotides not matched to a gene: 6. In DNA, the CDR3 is TGTGCCAGCAGCCCACTAGCGGCCAGCTCCTACGAGCAGTACTTC. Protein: CASSPLAASSYEQYF.

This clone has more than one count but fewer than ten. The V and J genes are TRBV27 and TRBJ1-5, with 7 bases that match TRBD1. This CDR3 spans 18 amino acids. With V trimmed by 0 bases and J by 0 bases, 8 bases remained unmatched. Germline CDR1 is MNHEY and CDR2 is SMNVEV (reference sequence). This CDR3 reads CASSLSAGGYASNQPQHF. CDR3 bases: TGTGCCAGCAGTTTATCCGCAGGGGGATATGCTAGCAATCAGCCCCAGCATTTT.

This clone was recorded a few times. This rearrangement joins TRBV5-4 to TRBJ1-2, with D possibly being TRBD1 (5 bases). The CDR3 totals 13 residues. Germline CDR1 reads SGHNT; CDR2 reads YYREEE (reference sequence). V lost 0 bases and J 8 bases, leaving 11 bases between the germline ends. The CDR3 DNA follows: TGTGCCAGCAGCTTGGATAGACAGTCGGGCTACACCTTC. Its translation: CASSLDRQSGYTF.

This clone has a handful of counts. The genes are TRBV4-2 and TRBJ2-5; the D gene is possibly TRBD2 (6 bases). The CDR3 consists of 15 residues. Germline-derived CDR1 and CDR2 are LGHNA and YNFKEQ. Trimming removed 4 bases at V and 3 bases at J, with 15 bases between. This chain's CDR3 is CASSLATGLKETQYF. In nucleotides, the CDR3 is TGTGCCAGCAGCCTAGCGACGGGACTCAAAGAGACCCAGTACTTC.

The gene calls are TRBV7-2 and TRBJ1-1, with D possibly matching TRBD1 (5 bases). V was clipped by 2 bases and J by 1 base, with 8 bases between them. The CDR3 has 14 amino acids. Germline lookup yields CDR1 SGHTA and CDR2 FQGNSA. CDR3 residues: CASSLQGRNTEAFF. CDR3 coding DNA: TGTGCCAGCAGCTTACAGGGAAGGAACACTGAAGCTTTCTTT.

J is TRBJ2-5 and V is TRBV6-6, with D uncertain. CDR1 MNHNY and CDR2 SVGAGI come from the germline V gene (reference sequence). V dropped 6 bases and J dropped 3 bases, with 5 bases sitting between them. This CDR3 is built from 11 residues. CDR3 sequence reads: CASRTKETQYF. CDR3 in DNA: TGTGCCAGCAGAACTAAAGAGACCCAGTACTTC.

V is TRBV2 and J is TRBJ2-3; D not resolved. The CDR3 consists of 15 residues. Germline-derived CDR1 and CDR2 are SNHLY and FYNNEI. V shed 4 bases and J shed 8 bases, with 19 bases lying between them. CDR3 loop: CASSARSIGLGTQYF. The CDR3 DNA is TGTGCCAGCAGTGCTCGAAGTATTGGTCTCGGTACGCAGTATTTT.

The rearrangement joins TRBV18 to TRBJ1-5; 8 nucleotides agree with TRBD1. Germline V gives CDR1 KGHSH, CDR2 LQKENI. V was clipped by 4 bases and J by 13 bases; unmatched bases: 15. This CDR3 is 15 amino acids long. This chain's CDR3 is CASSHEVDRDDIQHF. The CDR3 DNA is TGTGCCAGCTCACACGAAGTGGACAGGGATGATATACAGCATTTT.

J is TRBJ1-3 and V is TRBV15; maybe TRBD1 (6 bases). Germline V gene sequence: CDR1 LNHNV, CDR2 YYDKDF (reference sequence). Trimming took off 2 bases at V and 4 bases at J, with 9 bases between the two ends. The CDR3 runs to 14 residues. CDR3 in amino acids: CATSRMGAGNTIYF. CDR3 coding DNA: TGTGCCACCAGCAGAATGGGGGCAGGAAACACCATATATTTT.

DNA of the CDR3: TGTGCCAGCTGTATGTTGGACAGAAATTACTATGGCTACACCTTC. Translating it yields CASCMLDRNYYGYTF. The V call is TRBV28, the J call TRBJ1-2; weak D call: TRBD1 (6 bases). V was trimmed by 8 bases and J by 3 bases, leaving 19 bases between them. The CDR3 length is 15 residues. Germline assignment: CDR1 MDHEN and CDR2 SYDVKM.

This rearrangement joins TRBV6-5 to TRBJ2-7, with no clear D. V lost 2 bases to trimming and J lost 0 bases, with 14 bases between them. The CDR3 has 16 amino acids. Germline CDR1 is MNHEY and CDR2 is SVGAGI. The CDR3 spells CASSYEAAFTSYEQYF. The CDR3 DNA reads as TGTGCCAGCAGTTACGAGGCGGCCTTCACCTCCTACGAGCAGTACTTC.